The TCR beta chain under discussion was sequenced for a study of cytomegalovirus exposure and HLA in healthy donors. General observations from the study: The majority of CMV-associated TCR beta chains were reported as apparently HLA-restricted in a later analysis. CMV antigen specificity of three CMV-associated chains was confirmed in vitro. The authors later linked a missense DCLRE1C variant to TCR beta V- and J-gene trimming.

Vbeta (60) and Jbeta (13) primers were used in the PCR. Libraries were prepared by immunoSEQ multiplex PCR; TCRdb keeps only in-frame clonotypes and omits some of them. The table for this sample gives roughly 100,000 clones. In regard to this clone: The antigen remains undetermined.

Sequencing was done on a sample of PBMCs. This TCR derives from a man in his forties or fifties in good health and CMV-seronegative.

The CDR3 loop is CASSPGLAENYEQYF. The CDR3 nucleotides are TGTGCCAGCTCACCCGGACTAGCAGAGAACTACGAGCAGTACTTC. This chain links TRBV18 with TRBJ2-7; 8 bases fit TRBD2. The CDR3 length is 15 residues. V lost 3 bases and J lost 3; bases outside the gene matches: 7. CDR1 and CDR2 from the germline V gene are KGHSH and LQKENI.